This T cell receptor beta chain is from a study of beta chain features in type 1 diabetes. Germline values: CDR1 SNHLY, CDR2 FYNNEI. The CDR3 spans 14 residues. J lost 3 bases, V lost 8 bases, and 6 bases had no gene match. The authors reverse transcribed all of the isolated RNA, so sequencing captured expressed TCRB transcripts. The data were produced by immunoSEQ multiplex PCR, yet TCRdb's version contains in-frame clones alone and is incomplete. The data show under 200,000 clones, approximately 9% seen once. This clone was picked up a small number of times. The chain couples TRBV2 to TRBJ2-2; 7 nucleotides align to TRBD1. What was sequenced was central memory CD4+ T cells from blood. This receptor was identified in a woman aged 18-29 years in good health. CDR3: CASWEQGYTGELFF. CDR3 sequence (DNA): TGTGCCAGCTGGGAACAGGGGTACACCGGGGAGCTGTTTTTT.